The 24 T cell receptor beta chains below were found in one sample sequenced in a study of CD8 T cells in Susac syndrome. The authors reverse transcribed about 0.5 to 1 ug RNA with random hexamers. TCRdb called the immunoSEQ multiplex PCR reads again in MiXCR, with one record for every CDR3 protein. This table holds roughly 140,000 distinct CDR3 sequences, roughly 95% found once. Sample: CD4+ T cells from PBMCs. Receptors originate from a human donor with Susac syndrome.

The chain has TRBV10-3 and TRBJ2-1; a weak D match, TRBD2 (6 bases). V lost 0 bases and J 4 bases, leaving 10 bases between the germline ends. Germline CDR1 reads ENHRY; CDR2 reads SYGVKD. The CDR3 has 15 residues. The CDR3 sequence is CAISESGGAYNEQFF. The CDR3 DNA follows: TGTGCCATCAGTGAGTCGGGGGGTGCTTACAATGAGCAGTTCTTC.

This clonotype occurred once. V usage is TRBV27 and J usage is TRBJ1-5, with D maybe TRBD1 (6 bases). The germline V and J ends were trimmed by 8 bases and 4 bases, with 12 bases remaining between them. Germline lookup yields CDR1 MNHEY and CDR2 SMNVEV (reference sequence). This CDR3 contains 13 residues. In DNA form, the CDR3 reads TGTGCCAGCCGGGGACACGGGAATCAGCCCCAGCATTTT. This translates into CASRGHGNQPQHF.

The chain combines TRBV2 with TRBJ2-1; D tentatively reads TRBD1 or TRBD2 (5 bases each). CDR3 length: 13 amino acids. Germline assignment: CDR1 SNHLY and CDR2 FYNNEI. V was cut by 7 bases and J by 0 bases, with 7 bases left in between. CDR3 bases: TGTGCCAGCAATGGGGGCTCCTACAATGAGCAGTTCTTC. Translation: CASNGGSYNEQFF.

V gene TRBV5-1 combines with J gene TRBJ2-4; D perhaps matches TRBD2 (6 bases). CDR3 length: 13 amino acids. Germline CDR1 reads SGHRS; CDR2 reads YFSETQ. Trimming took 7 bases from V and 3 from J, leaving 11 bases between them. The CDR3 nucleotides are TGCGCCAGCTCCCCGGGGGACAAAAACATTCAGTACTTC. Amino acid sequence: CASSPGDKNIQYF.

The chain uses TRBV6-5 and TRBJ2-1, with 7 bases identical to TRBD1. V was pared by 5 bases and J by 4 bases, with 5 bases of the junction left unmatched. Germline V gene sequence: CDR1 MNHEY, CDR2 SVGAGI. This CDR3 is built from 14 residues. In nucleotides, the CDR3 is TGTGCCAGCAGTGCACCGGGACAGTACAATGAGCAGTTCTTC. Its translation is CASSAPGQYNEQFF.

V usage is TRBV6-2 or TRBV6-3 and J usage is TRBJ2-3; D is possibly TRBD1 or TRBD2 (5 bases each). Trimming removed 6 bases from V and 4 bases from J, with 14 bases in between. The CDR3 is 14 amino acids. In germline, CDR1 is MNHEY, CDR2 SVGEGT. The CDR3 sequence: CASRGTIRPDTQYF. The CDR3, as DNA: TGTGCCAGCAGAGGGACCATCCGGCCAGATACGCAGTATTTT.

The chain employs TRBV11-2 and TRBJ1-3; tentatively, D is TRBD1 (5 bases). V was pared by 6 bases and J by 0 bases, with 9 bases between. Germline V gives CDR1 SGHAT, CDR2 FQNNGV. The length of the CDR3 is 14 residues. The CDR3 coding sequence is TGTGCCAGCAGGACGACAGTCTCTGGAAACACCATATATTTT. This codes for CASRTTVSGNTIYF.

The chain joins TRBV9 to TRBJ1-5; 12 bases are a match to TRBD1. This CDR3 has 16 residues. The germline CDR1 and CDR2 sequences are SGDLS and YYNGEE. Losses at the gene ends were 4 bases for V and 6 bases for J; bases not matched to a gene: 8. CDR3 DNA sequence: TGTGCCAGCAGCCCCGGGACAGGGGGCGGGGGTCAGCCCCAGCATTTT. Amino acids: CASSPGTGGGGQPQHF.

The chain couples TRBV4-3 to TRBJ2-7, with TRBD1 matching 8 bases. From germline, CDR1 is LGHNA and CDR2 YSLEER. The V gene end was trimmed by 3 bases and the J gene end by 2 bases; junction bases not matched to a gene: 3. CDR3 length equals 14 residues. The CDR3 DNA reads TGCGCCAGCAGCCACCGGGACAGGACCTACGAGCAGTACTTC. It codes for CASSHRDRTYEQYF.

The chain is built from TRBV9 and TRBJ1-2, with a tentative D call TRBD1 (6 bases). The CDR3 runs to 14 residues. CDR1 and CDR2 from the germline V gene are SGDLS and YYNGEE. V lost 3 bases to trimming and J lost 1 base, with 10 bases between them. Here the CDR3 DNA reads TGTGCCAGCAGCGATGGCAGGGGTAACTATGGCTACACCTTC. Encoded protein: CASSDGRGNYGYTF.

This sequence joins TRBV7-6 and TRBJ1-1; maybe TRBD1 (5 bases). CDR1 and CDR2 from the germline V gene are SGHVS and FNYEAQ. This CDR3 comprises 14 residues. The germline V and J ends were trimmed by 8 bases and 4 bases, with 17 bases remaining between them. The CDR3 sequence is CASSLRGSGTEAFF. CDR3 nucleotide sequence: TGTGCCAGCTCCCTTCGGGGGTCGGGCACTGAAGCTTTCTTT.

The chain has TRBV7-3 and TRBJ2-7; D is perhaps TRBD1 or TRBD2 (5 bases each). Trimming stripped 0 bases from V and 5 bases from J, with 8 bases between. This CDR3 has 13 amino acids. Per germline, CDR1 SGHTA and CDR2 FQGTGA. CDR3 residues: CASSLTRGDEQYF. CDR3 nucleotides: TGTGCCAGCAGCTTAACGCGAGGGGACGAGCAGTACTTC.

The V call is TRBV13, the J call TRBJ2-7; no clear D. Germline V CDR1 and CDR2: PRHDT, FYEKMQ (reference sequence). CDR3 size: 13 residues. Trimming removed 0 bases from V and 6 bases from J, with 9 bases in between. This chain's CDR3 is CASSLGGDGEQYF. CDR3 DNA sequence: TGTGCCAGCAGCTTAGGTGGGGATGGCGAGCAGTACTTC.

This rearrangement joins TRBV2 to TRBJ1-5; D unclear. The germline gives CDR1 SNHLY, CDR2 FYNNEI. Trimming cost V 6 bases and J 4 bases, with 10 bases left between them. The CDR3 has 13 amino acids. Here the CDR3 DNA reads TGTGCCAGCAGCCCCATCCAGAATCAGCCCCAGCATTTT. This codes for CASSPIQNQPQHF.

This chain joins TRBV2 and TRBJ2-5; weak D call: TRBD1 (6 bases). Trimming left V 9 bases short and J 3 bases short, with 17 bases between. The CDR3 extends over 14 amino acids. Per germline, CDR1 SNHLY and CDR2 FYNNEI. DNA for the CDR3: TGTGCCAGTTCGATTGGGGGCCAGAAAGAGACCCAGTACTTC. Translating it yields CASSIGGQKETQYF.

This CDR3 is CASSLFSGGLGGETQYF. The CDR3 nucleotides read TGTGCCAGCAGCTTGTTCAGCGGGGGCCTCGGTGGAGAGACCCAGTACTTC. The chain uses TRBV5-4 and TRBJ2-5, with 8 bases fitting TRBD2. The CDR3 spans 17 residues. The V segment lost 1 base and the J segment 4 bases; nucleotides outside the gene matches: 12. Germline CDR1 reads SGHNT; CDR2 reads YYREEE (reference sequence). The full variable domain, rest sourced from reference TRBV5-4 and TRBJ2-5, is ETGVTQSPTHLIKTRGQQVTLRCSSQSGHNTVSWYQQALGQGPQFIFQYYREEENGRGNFPPRFSGLQFPNYSSELNVNALELDDSALYLCASSLFSGGLGGETQYFGPGTRLLVL.

CDR3 amino acids: CASSQEGRPRLSPLHF. DNA of the CDR3: TGTGCCAGCAGCCAAGAAGGACGGCCGCGACTTTCACCCCTCCACTTT. The rearrangement uses TRBV3-1 and TRBJ1-6; D not resolved. Germline V CDR1 and CDR2: LGHDT, YNNKEL (reference sequence). The CDR3 contains 16 residues. V was shortened by 0 bases and J by 9 bases, with 15 bases between the two germline ends. Full variable domain (rest looked up from reference TRBV3-1 and TRBJ1-6): DTAVSQTPKYLVTQMGNDKSIKCEQNLGHDTMYWYKQDSKKFLKIMFSYNNKELIINETVPNRFSPKSPDKAHLNLHINSLELGDSAVYFCASSQEGRPRLSPLHFGNGTRLTVT.

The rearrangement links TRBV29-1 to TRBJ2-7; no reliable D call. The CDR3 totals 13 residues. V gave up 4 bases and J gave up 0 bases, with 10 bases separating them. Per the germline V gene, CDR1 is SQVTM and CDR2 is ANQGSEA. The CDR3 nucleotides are TGCAGCGTTGTCGGCGGAATCTCCTACGAGCAGTACTTC. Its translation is CSVVGGISYEQYF.

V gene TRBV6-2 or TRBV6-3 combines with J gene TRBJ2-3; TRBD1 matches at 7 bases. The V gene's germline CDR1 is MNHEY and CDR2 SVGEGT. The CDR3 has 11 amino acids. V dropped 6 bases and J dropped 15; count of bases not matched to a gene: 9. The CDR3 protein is CASRRQGGIYF. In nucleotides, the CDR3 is TGTGCCAGCAGGCGACAGGGTGGCATTTATTTT.

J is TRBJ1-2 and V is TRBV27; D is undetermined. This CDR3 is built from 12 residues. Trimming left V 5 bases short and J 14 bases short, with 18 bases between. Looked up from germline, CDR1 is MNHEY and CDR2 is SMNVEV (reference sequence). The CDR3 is CASSPNDGLKTF. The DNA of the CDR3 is TGTGCCAGCAGTCCGAACGACGGCCTCAAGACCTTC.

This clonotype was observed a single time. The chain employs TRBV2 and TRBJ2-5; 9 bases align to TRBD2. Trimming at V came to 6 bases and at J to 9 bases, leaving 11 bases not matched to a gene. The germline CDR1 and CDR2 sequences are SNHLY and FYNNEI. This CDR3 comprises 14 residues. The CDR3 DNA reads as TGTGCCAGCAGGGTAGCGGGGGCTACCGTGGCCCAGTACTTC. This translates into CASRVAGATVAQYF.

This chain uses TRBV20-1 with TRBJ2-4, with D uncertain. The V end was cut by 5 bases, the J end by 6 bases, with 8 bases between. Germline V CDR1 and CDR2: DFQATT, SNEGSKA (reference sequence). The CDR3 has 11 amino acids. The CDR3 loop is CSAFTANIQYF. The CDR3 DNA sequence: TGCAGTGCTTTCACCGCAAACATTCAGTACTTC.

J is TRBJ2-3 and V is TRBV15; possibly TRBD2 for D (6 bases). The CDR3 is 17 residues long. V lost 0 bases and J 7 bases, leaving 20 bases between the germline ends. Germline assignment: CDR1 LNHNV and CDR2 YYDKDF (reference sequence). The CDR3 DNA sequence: TGTGCCACCAGCAGAGAGGAGGGGCCTACACCCCAAAATACGCAGTATTTT. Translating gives CATSREEGPTPQNTQYF.

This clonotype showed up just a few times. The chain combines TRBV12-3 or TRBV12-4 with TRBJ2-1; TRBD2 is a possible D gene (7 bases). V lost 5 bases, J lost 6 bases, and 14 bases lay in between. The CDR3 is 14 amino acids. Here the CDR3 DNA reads TGTGCCAGCAGTCGGGCGGGGGCTCCCAATGAGCAGTTCTTC. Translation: CASSRAGAPNEQFF.